Shown below are 15 T cell receptor beta chains from a single sample sequenced in a study of cytomegalovirus exposure and HLA in healthy donors. Primers for the PCR totalled 60 Vbeta and 13 Jbeta. Here immunoSEQ multiplex PCR was the method, and the copy in TCRdb shows in-frame clones only, minus some. There are 110,000 to 150,000 clones in the sample; roughly a tenth occur only once, and about 1.7% lies in the top ten. Material for sequencing was PBMCs. These receptors were collected from a male donor in good health and CMV-seronegative.

This chain connects TRBV5-4 to TRBJ2-4, with D maybe TRBD1 (5 bases). The CDR3 sequence is 15 residues long. Germline assignment: CDR1 SGHNT and CDR2 YYREEE (reference sequence). Trimming stripped 3 bases from V and 2 bases from J, with 12 bases between. CDR3 nucleotide sequence: TGTGCCAGCAGCTCCTCAGGGATAACCAAAAACATTCAGTACTTC. Its protein is CASSSSGITKNIQYF. Supplemented by reference TRBV5-4 and TRBJ2-4, the full variable domain reads ETGVTQSPTHLIKTRGQQVTLRCSSQSGHNTVSWYQQALGQGPQFIFQYYREEENGRGNFPPRFSGLQFPNYSSELNVNALELDDSALYLCASSSSGITKNIQYFGAGTRLSVL.

The chain carries TRBV28 and TRBJ1-2; 8 bases are a match to TRBD1. This CDR3 has 16 residues. The germline gives CDR1 MDHEN, CDR2 SYDVKM. V was clipped by 3 bases and J by 0 bases; unmatched bases: 6. The CDR3 DNA reads as TGTGCCAGCAGTTTTTCGGACAGGGACGCTAACTATGGCTACACCTTC. As protein: CASSFSDRDANYGYTF.

The gene calls are TRBV28 and TRBJ2-3, with 9 bases lining up with TRBD1. The germline V gene encodes CDR1 MDHEN and CDR2 SYDVKM. The CDR3 sequence is 16 residues long. V was clipped by 3 bases and J by 3 bases; unmatched bases: 7. In DNA form, the CDR3 reads TGTGCCAGCAGTTTCCATGGGACAGGGTTAACAGATACGCAGTATTTT. It is translated as CASSFHGTGLTDTQYF.

This clone has a handful of counts. The rearrangement links TRBV28 to TRBJ1-1; 9 positions match TRBD1. The length of the CDR3 is 15 residues. The V gene's germline CDR1 is MDHEN and CDR2 SYDVKM. Trimming took 4 bases from V and 2 from J; bases not matched to a gene: 5. The DNA for the CDR3 is TGTGCCAGCAGTTGGGGGGACAGGGTCAACACTGAAGCTTTCTTT. As protein: CASSWGDRVNTEAFF.

The rearrangement joins TRBV28 to TRBJ2-3; 8 bases fit TRBD2. Germline CDR1 MDHEN, CDR2 SYDVKM. V lost 6 bases, J lost 2 bases, and 4 bases stayed unmatched. The CDR3 runs to 14 residues. The DNA for the CDR3 is TGTGCCAGCAGGAAAGCGGGAGCCACAGATACGCAGTATTTT. This sequence encodes CASRKAGATDTQYF.

The chain combines TRBV27 with TRBJ2-1; D gene uncertain. CDR1 is MNHEY, CDR2 SMNVEV, per germline (reference sequence). The CDR3 contains 15 residues. The V gene lost 2 bases and the J gene lost 8 bases, with 16 bases spanning the gap. The CDR3 coding sequence is TGTGCCAGCAGTTTAGGTCTACCACCGGTGGATGAGCAGTTCTTC. This gives the protein CASSLGLPPVDEQFF.

This clone was detected a few times. The chain links TRBV4-2 to TRBJ2-5; TRBD1 agrees at 9 bases. This CDR3 region has 14 residues. Germline CDR1 and CDR2: LGHNA and YNFKEQ. The V and J ends lost 4 bases and 4 bases, in that order; junction bases with no gene match: 4. The CDR3 here is CASSLRQGGETQYF. The CDR3 DNA is TGTGCCAGCAGCCTCCGACAGGGGGGAGAGACCCAGTACTTC.

The chain is built from TRBV7-9 and TRBJ1-2, with 9 bases matching TRBD1. Germline CDR1 reads SEHNR; CDR2 reads FQNEAQ (reference sequence). V was clipped by 5 bases and J by 2 bases; unmatched bases: 9. The CDR3 is 16 residues long. The CDR3 protein is CASSPQFDRGNYGYTF. The CDR3 DNA sequence: TGTGCCAGCAGCCCACAGTTCGACAGGGGGAACTATGGCTACACCTTC.

J is TRBJ1-6 and V is TRBV25-1; TRBD1 matches at 8 bases. V was clipped by 6 bases and J by 7 bases; unmatched bases: 8. In germline, CDR1 is MGHDK, CDR2 SYGVNS. The CDR3 covers 15 residues. CDR3 sequence (DNA): TGTGCCAGCAGGCCAGCGCGGACAGGGAATTCACCCCTCCACTTT. Translated: CASRPARTGNSPLHF.

This rearrangement joins TRBV4-1 to TRBJ2-7; 13 bases match TRBD2. This CDR3 has 18 amino acids. Losses at the gene ends were 1 base for V and 5 bases for J; bases not matched to a gene: 11. CDR1 is MGHRA, CDR2 YSYEKL, per germline. CDR3 DNA sequence: TGCGCCAGCAGCCAAGGGCCGGGACTAGCGGGATCGCAGGACGAGCAGTACTTC. This encodes CASSQGPGLAGSQDEQYF.

This clone was counted only a few times. The chain carries TRBV6-1 and TRBJ1-1, with D perhaps matching TRBD1 (6 bases). Per the germline V gene, CDR1 is MNHNS and CDR2 is SASEGT. The CDR3 is 13 residues long. V was pared by 8 bases and J by 5 bases, with 15 bases between. The CDR3 spells CASPQGGGTEAFF. The CDR3 DNA follows: TGTGCCAGCCCCCAAGGGGGGGGGACTGAAGCTTTCTTT.

V and J are TRBV5-1 and TRBJ1-6, with D tentatively TRBD1 (5 bases). Germline V gene lookup returns CDR1 SGHRS and CDR2 YFSETQ. The CDR3 runs 14 residues. The V end lost 0 bases, the J end lost 10 bases, and 11 bases lay between the germline ends. CDR3 nucleotide sequence: TGCGCCAGCAGCTTGGTTGGGGGGAGCTCACCCCTCCACTTT. This encodes CASSLVGGSSPLHF.

The chain couples TRBV27 to TRBJ1-4; no clear D gene. V lost 8 bases and J 0 bases, leaving 7 bases between the germline ends. From germline, CDR1 is MNHEY and CDR2 SMNVEV (reference sequence). CDR3 length: 13 residues. DNA of the CDR3: TGTGCCAGCCGTACATCAACTAATGAAAAACTGTTTTTT. It specifies CASRTSTNEKLFF. Looking up the rest from reference TRBV27 and TRBJ1-4 gives the full variable domain: EAQVTQNPRYLITVTGKKLTVTCSQNMNHEYMSWYRQDPGLGLRQIYYSMNVEVTDKGDVPEGYKVSRKEKRNFPLILESPSPNQTSLYFCASRTSTNEKLFFGSGTQLSVL.

The CDR3 DNA reads TGTGCCAGCAGTGCGGCGGGGTGGAATGAGCAGTTCTTC. Its translation: CASSAAGWNEQFF. The chain carries TRBV6-4 and TRBJ2-1, with a tentative D call TRBD2 (6 bases). V was shortened by 4 bases and J by 7 bases, with 11 bases between the two germline ends. There are 13 residues in the CDR3. From germline, CDR1 is MRHNA and CDR2 SNTAGT.

This chain links TRBV5-4 with TRBJ2-5, with 12 positions matching TRBD2. CDR1 and CDR2 from the germline V gene are SGHNT and YYREEE (reference sequence). The ends lost 4 bases at V and 2 bases at J; junction bases unmatched: 15. There are 19 residues in the CDR3. The CDR3 bases are TGTGCCAGCAGCCCTCGACACCTAGCGGGGGGGCGAGAGCAAGAGACCCAGTACTTC. Translating gives CASSPRHLAGGREQETQYF.